This T cell receptor (beta chain) was sequenced for a study of post-analysis software for immune sequencing data. About the research overall: Multiple sclerosis in the patients followed relapsing-remitting, secondary progressive and progressive-relapsing courses. Study-wide findings and caveats: Higher frequency in patients than in controls was seen for a handful of TRBV segments, with TRBV5-6, TRBV5-1 and TRBV20-1 among them. Those samples that were prepared in the same batch co-clustered strongly by F measure. Significantly decreased normalized Chao1 diversity was recorded for multiple sclerosis patients relative to controls.

The trim removed 4 bases at V and 6 bases at J, leaving 8 bases unmatched. CDR1 and CDR2 from the germline V gene are SNHLY and FYNNEI. The length of the CDR3 is 15 residues. As concerns this clonotype: What it binds is unknown.

Prepared libraries of TCR beta cDNA carried unique molecular identifiers. MiXCR, run by TCRdb on the PCR reads, gives a single entry per CDR3 protein. The sample yields about 160,000 distinct CDR3 sequences, around 36% seen once. This chain links TRBV2 with TRBJ2-3; 9 nucleotides match TRBD1. The starting material was blood, obtained after autologous hematopoietic stem cell transplantation. This receptor was identified in a girl aged 10 to 17 with multiple sclerosis. CDR3 protein: CASSGVGTGLDTQYF. The CDR3 DNA reads as TGTGCCAGCAGTGGGGTCGGGACAGGGCTCGATACGCAGTATTTT.